Described below is a single T cell receptor (beta chain) sequence and its context. Using two-round multiplex PCR, the authors amplified TCR beta CDR3 from genomic DNA. First-round PCR, the initial amplification, used primers specific to each TRBV and TRBJ gene. Second-round PCR employed universal primers. TCRdb re-derived calls from the multiplex PCR reads in MiXCR, one entry per CDR3 protein. The data show more than 15,000 distinct CDR3 sequences, with about 60% seen just once and roughly 29% held by the top ten. This sample is part of a study of prognosis after radiotherapy for stage I lung cancer. Study context: Adenocarcinoma was the tumor type in around twelve patients, squamous cell carcinoma in about 7.

The blood draw at each of two time points yielded 5.5 to 6.5 milliliters of peripheral blood. V was pared by 8 bases and J by 0 bases, with 10 bases between. The V gene's germline CDR1 is SNHLY and CDR2 FYNNEI. The CDR3 has 13 residues. The starting material was PBMCs, obtained before or after stereotactic body radiation therapy (not recorded which). The chain recombines TRBV2 with TRBJ1-2; D call uncertain. The sequence came from a donor aged 50 or older with non-small cell lung cancer. CDR3 sequence reads: CASRGGPNYGYTF. The CDR3 DNA reads TGTGCCAGCCGGGGAGGACCTAACTATGGCTACACCTTC.